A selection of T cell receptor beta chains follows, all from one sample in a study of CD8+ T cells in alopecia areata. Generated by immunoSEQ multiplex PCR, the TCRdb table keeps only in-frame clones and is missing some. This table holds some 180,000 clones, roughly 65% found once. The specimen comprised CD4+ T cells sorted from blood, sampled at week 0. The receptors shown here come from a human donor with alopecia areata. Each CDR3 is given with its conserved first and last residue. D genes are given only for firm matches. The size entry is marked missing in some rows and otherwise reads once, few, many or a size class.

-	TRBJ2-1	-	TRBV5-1	CASSLKASSEQFF	TGCGCCAGCAGCTTGAAGGCTAGCAGTGAGCAGTTCTTC
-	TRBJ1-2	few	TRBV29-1	CSVVPPPHYGYTF	TGCAGCGTTGTCCCTCCGCCTCACTATGGCTACACCTTC
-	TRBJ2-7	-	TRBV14	CASSQDPLGEQYF	TGTGCCAGCAGCCAAGATCCGCTAGGCGAGCAGTACTTC
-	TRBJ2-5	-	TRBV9	CASSVAEGPGEETQYF	TGTGCCAGCAGCGTAGCTGAGGGGCCTGGGGAAGAGACCCAGTACTTC
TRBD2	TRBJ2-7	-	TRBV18	CASSSGTSVHEQYF	TGTGCCAGCTCATCGGGGACTAGCGTCCACGAGCAGTACTTC
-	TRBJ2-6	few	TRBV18	CASSPGRANVLTF	TGTGCCAGCTCACCGGGGCGGGCCAACGTCCTGACTTTC
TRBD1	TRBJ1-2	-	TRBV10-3	CAISGRTGGYGYTF	TGTGCCATCAGTGGCCGAACAGGGGGTTATGGCTACACCTTC
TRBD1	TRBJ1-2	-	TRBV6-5	CASRSLTGEHGYTF	TGTGCCAGTAGGTCTCTGACAGGGGAGCATGGCTACACCTTC
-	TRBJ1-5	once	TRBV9	CASSPGRHPNQPQHF	TGTGCCAGCAGCCCTGGACGGCATCCGAATCAGCCCCAGCATTTT
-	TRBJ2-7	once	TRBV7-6	CASSLEQNYEQYF	TGTGCCAGCAGCTTAGAACAGAACTACGAGCAGTACTTC
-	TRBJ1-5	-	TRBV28	CASSLGPGGLSNQPQHF	TGTGCCAGCAGTTTGGGGCCGGGGGGTCTTAGCAATCAGCCCCAGCATTTT
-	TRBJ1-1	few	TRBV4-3	CASSQDRAGFAFF	TGCGCCAGCAGCCAAGATCGGGCGGGGTTTGCTTTCTTT
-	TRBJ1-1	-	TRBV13	CASSLRGASEAFF	TGTGCCAGCAGCCTAAGGGGGGCCTCTGAAGCTTTCTTT
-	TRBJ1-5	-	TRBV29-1	CSVRQGNQPQHF	TGCAGCGTTCGACAGGGCAATCAGCCCCAGCATTTT
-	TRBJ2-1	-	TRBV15	CATSKGGQINEQFF	TGTGCCACCAGCAAGGGTGGACAGATCAATGAGCAGTTCTTC
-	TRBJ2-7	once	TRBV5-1	CASSANRNEQYF	TGCGCCAGCAGCGCGAACAGGAACGAGCAGTACTTC
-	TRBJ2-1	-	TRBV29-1	CSVPPLRGDYNEQFF	TGCAGCGTCCCCCCGTTAAGGGGGGACTACAATGAGCAGTTCTTC
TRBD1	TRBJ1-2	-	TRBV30	CAGHRDRGGYTF	TGTGCCGGCCACCGGGACAGGGGTGGCTACACCTTC
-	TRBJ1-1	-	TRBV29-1	CSVDGGGGRAFF	TGCAGCGTTGATGGCGGGGGCGGCAGAGCTTTCTTT
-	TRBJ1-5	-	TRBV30	CAWSGNADQPQHF	TGTGCCTGGAGTGGAAATGCGGATCAGCCCCAGCATTTT
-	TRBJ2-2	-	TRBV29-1	CSVEAAASGTGELFF	TGCAGCGTTGAGGCGGCAGCCTCGGGTACAGGGGAGCTGTTTTTT
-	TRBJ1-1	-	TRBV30	CACSGLPNTEAFF	TGTGCCTGCTCGGGGTTACCGAACACTGAAGCTTTCTTT
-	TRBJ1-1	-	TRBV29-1	CSVDHDSSEAFF	TGCAGCGTTGATCACGACAGCTCTGAAGCTTTCTTT
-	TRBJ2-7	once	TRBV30	CAWPPGLQQYF	TGTGCCTGGCCTCCGGGACTCCAGCAGTACTTC
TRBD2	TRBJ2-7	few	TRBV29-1	CSVGLGLAPREQYF	TGCAGCGTGGGCCTCGGACTAGCGCCGAGGGAGCAGTACTTC
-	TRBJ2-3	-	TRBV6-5	CASSRGQTADTQYF	TGTGCCAGCAGTCGCGGACAGACGGCAGATACGCAGTATTTT
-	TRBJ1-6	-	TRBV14	CASSQVRSPLHF	TGTGCCAGCAGCCAAGTGCGTTCACCCCTCCACTTT
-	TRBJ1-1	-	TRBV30	CAYQGMTKAFF	TGTGCCTATCAGGGAATGACAAAAGCTTTCTTT
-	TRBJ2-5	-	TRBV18	CASSPAGASQETQYF	TGTGCCAGCTCACCAGCGGGGGCCTCTCAAGAGACCCAGTACTTC
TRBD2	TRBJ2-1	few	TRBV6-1	CASSLSGGGNNEQFF	TGTGCCAGCAGTTTAAGCGGGGGCGGTAATAATGAGCAGTTCTTC